These 17 T cell receptor beta chains originate from one sample sequenced in a study of blood T cell repertoires in COVID-19. Sequencing was performed with immunoSEQ multiplex PCR; in TCRdb, only in-frame clones are kept and a portion is missing. This table has 80,000 to 130,000 clones, approximately 85% appearing once. The source material was peripheral blood. The receptor source for this set is an older woman with acute or convalescent COVID-19.

The CDR3 loop is CASSPGTGDYEQYF. The CDR3 DNA sequence: TGTGCCAGCAGCCCCGGGACAGGGGACTACGAGCAGTACTTC. The chain is built from TRBV7-3 and TRBJ2-7; 10 nucleotides agree with TRBD1. The CDR3 contains 14 residues. The V segment lost 5 bases and the J segment 3 bases; nucleotides outside the gene matches: 4. Germline loops: CDR1 SGHTA, CDR2 FQGTGA.

V usage is TRBV7-8 and J usage is TRBJ1-1; D uncertain. V dropped 5 bases and J dropped 0 bases, with 7 bases sitting between them. The CDR3 contains 13 residues. Germline values: CDR1 SGHVS, CDR2 FQNEAQ. The DNA of the CDR3 is TGTGCCAGCAGCCCTATAATGAACACTGAAGCTTTCTTT. Translated, it gives CASSPIMNTEAFF.

For the CDR3, the DNA is TGTGCCAGTAGTATAAGTTCAGGGATGGGCTACACCTTC. Translation gives CASSISSGMGYTF. The chain uses TRBV19 and TRBJ1-2; weak D call: TRBD1 (5 bases). Germline V gene sequence: CDR1 LNHDA, CDR2 SQIVND (reference sequence). Trimming took off 2 bases at V and 8 bases at J, with 12 bases between the two ends. CDR3 length: 13 residues.

J is TRBJ1-4 and V is TRBV12-3 or TRBV12-4, with D hard to call. V gave up 1 base and J gave up 8 bases, with 5 bases separating them. The CDR3 contains 12 residues. CDR3 loop: CASSLGREKLFF. CDR3 DNA: TGTGCCAGCAGTTTAGGCAGAGAAAAACTGTTTTTT.

The V and J genes are TRBV25-1 and TRBJ1-2, with 7 bases lining up with TRBD1. V lost 2 bases to trimming and J lost 0 bases; unmatched junction nucleotides: 3. This CDR3 comprises 15 residues. Germline V gives CDR1 MGHDK, CDR2 SYGVNS. CDR3 in amino acids: CASSEGGTANYGYTF. DNA for the CDR3: TGTGCCAGCAGTGAAGGGGGGACAGCTAACTATGGCTACACCTTC.

This rearrangement joins TRBV2 to TRBJ1-2, with 7 bases identical to TRBD1. The V gene's germline CDR1 is SNHLY and CDR2 FYNNEI. The J segment lost 2 bases and the V segment lost 4 bases, leaving 7 bases of the junction unmatched. There are 15 residues in the CDR3. The DNA of the CDR3 is TGTGCCAGCAGTGGGAACAGGGGAGGAAACTATGGCTACACCTTC. Its protein product is CASSGNRGGNYGYTF. The variable domain in full, with the rest retrieved from reference TRBV2 and TRBJ1-2, is EPEVTQTPSHQVTQMGQEVILRCVPISNHLYFYWYRQILGQKVEFLVSFYNNEISEKSEIFDDQFSVERPDGSNFTLKIRSTKLEDSAMYFCASSGNRGGNYGYTFGSGTRLTVV.

The J gene is TRBJ2-1, the V gene TRBV5-8; TRBD2 aligns across 11 bases. This CDR3 has 15 amino acids. CDR1 and CDR2 (germline): SGHTS, YDEGEE. The ends lost 2 bases at V and 6 bases at J; junction bases unmatched: 4. The DNA of the CDR3 is TGTGCCAGCAGCTTAGGGACTAGCGGTACCAATGAGCAGTTCTTC. This sequence encodes CASSLGTSGTNEQFF.

The chain joins TRBV29-1 to TRBJ1-4; 9 nucleotides line up with TRBD1. The V segment lost 8 bases and the J segment 5 bases; nucleotides outside the gene matches: 9. The length of the CDR3 is 14 residues. Germline loops: CDR1 SQVTM, CDR2 ANQGSEA. Here the CDR3 reads CSIKRGQGNEKLFF. The CDR3 DNA is TGCAGCATCAAAAGGGGACAGGGAAATGAAAAACTGTTTTTT. Combining the CDR3 with reference TRBV29-1 and TRBJ1-4 gives the whole variable domain SAVISQKPSRDICQRGTSLTIQCQVDSQVTMMFWYRQQPGQSLTLIATANQGSEATYESGFVIDKFPISRPNLTFSTLTVSNMSPEDSSIYLCSIKRGQGNEKLFFGSGTQLSVL.

The chain links TRBV7-3 to TRBJ2-7; a possible D gene is TRBD2 (7 bases). The germline V gene encodes CDR1 SGHTA and CDR2 FQGTGA. Trimming cost V 2 bases and J 6 bases, with 11 bases left between them. CDR3 size: 13 residues. CDR3 bases: TGTGCCAGCAGCTTATACAGGGAGGGCGAGCAGTACTTC. It is translated as CASSLYREGEQYF.

This chain uses TRBV2 with TRBJ2-6; TRBD1 matches 10 bases. The CDR3 totals 14 residues. CDR1 SNHLY and CDR2 FYNNEI come from the germline V gene. The ends lost 6 bases at V and 10 bases at J; junction bases unmatched: 6. CDR3 sequence reads: CASRLGQGGNVLTF. In DNA form, the CDR3 reads TGTGCCAGCAGACTAGGACAGGGGGGAAACGTCCTGACTTTC.

This clone was detected only once. V is TRBV30 and J is TRBJ1-6, with 8 bases identical to TRBD1. V lost 7 bases, J lost 0 bases, and 5 bases stayed unmatched. The CDR3 is 15 amino acids. Germline CDR1 reads GTSNPN; CDR2 reads SVGIG (reference sequence). The DNA of the CDR3 is TGTGCCTCCGACAGGGGAGGCTCCTATAATTCACCCCTCCACTTT. This translates into CASDRGGSYNSPLHF. Full variable domain (outside the CDR3, taken from reference TRBV30 and TRBJ1-6): SQTIHQWPATLVQPVGSPLSLECTVEGTSNPNLYWYRQAAGRGLQLLFYSVGIGQISSEVPQNLSASRPQDRQFILSSKKLLLSDSGFYLCASDRGGSYNSPLHFGNGTRLTVT.

The CDR3 protein is CASSLIGLAGVRRGNEQFF. The CDR3 DNA sequence: TGTGCCAGCAGCTTAATCGGACTAGCGGGAGTTCGAAGGGGGAATGAGCAGTTCTTC. The gene calls are TRBV7-3 and TRBJ2-1, with 13 bases matching TRBD2. This CDR3 region has 19 residues. With V trimmed by 1 base and J by 7 bases, 13 bases remained unmatched. Per germline, CDR1 SGHTA and CDR2 FQGTGA.

The chain employs TRBV7-2 and TRBJ2-4; D gene ambiguous. The germline V and J ends were trimmed by 5 bases and 4 bases, with 6 bases remaining between them. The CDR3 has 12 amino acids. Per germline, CDR1 SGHTA and CDR2 FQGNSA. The CDR3 bases are TGTGCCAGCAGCCCTCAGAAAAACATTCAGTACTTC. Translating gives CASSPQKNIQYF. The complete variable domain, with remaining parts taken from reference TRBV7-2 and TRBJ2-4, reads GAGVSQSPSNKVTEKGKDVELRCDPISGHTALYWYRQSLGQGLEFLIYFQGNSAPDKSGLPSDRFSAERTGGSVSTLTIQRTQQEDSAVYLCASSPQKNIQYFGAGTRLSVL.

The chain combines TRBV5-1 with TRBJ2-7; 7 bases line up with TRBD2. Germline loops: CDR1 SGHRS, CDR2 YFSETQ. Unmatched junction bases numbered 5, after V lost 4 bases and J lost 4 bases. The CDR3 is 13 residues long. CDR3 amino acids: CASSRDYKYEQYF. For the CDR3, the DNA is TGCGCCAGCAGCCGGGACTACAAATACGAGCAGTACTTC.

The chain joins TRBV9 to TRBJ2-3, with 8 nucleotides matching TRBD2. Germline CDR1 reads SGDLS; CDR2 reads YYNGEE. V trimming: 2 bases; J trimming: 6 bases; junction bases outside the gene matches: 11. The CDR3 has 16 residues. The CDR3 protein is CASSVLAGPSRDTQYF. The DNA for the CDR3 is TGTGCCAGCAGCGTTTTAGCGGGACCCTCCCGGGATACGCAGTATTTT.

This chain joins TRBV27 and TRBJ2-2; the match to TRBD1 covers 11 bases. V was pared by 2 bases and J by 6 bases, with 5 bases of the junction left unmatched. The length of the CDR3 is 16 residues. Per the germline V gene, CDR1 is MNHEY and CDR2 is SMNVEV (reference sequence). In DNA form, the CDR3 reads TGTGCCAGCAGTTTAAGCGGACAGGGGGCCTCCGGGGAGCTGTTTTTT. Amino acids: CASSLSGQGASGELFF.

The V and J genes are TRBV24-1 and TRBJ1-1; D is possibly TRBD1 (5 bases). Germline CDR1 KGHDR, CDR2 SFDVKD. The germline V and J ends were trimmed by 7 bases and 6 bases, with 20 bases remaining between them. The CDR3 is made up of 15 amino acids. The CDR3 DNA follows: TGTGCCACCAGCAGAAGCGGGGCCCTCTCGGCTGAAGCTTTCTTT. Encoded protein: CATSRSGALSAEAFF.